This T cell receptor (beta chain) was observed in a study of T cell responses to AZD1222 COVID-19 vaccine. Second doses at about 4 or about 12 weeks were pooled. This clone has just one count. Method: immunoSEQ multiplex PCR; TCRdb's copy keeps in-frame clones and lacks some. The sample has some 69,000 clones, around four fifths seen once. The CDR3 has 15 residues. Trimming took 2 bases from V and 2 from J, leaving 9 bases between them. Per germline, CDR1 MNHEY and CDR2 SMNVEV (reference sequence). Source: peripheral blood, taken 28 days after the second AZD1222 dose. The TCR comes from an adult who received the AZD1222 COVID-19 vaccine. The chain couples TRBV27 to TRBJ1-4, with D possibly TRBD1 on 6 matching bases. Here the CDR3 reads CASSLRGGTNEKLFF. As DNA, the CDR3 is TGTGCCAGCAGTTTAAGGGGGGGGACTAATGAAAAACTGTTTTTT.